This TCR beta chain comes out of a study of blood T cell repertoires in COVID-19. Study-level background: The United States, Italy and Spain were the sources of the acute and convalescent COVID-19 samples. In each case, the material was cDNA or gDNA derived from T cells, B-cell-depleted T cells, or PBMCs.

Methods used by the authors: Quantification of nucleated cells was approximated via reference gene primer amplification. TCRdb keeps only in-frame clones here, not all; method: immunoSEQ multiplex PCR. V and J calls and clone size are those listed in that table; D and trimming were worked out from the DNA. This table has roughly 100,000 clones, roughly 92% appearing once. V was pared by 5 bases and J by 8 bases, with 11 bases of the junction left unmatched. The CDR3 is 14 amino acids. Germline-derived CDR1 and CDR2 are SNHLY and FYNNEI. Patients from Seattle were sampled longitudinally, starting during active infection. This clone was picked up one time.

Sequencing was performed on peripheral blood. The sequence was obtained from a woman aged 50 to 65 with COVID-19, enrolled during active disease. The V call is TRBV2, the J call TRBJ1-2, with TRBD1 matching over 7 bases. DNA of the CDR3: TGTGCCAGCAGTTCAACCGGGACAGTAGGAGGCTACACCTTC. This sequence encodes CASSSTGTVGGYTF. Looking up the rest from reference TRBV2 and TRBJ1-2 gives the full variable domain: EPEVTQTPSHQVTQMGQEVILRCVPISNHLYFYWYRQILGQKVEFLVSFYNNEISEKSEIFDDQFSVERPDGSNFTLKIRSTKLEDSAMYFCASSSTGTVGGYTFGSGTRLTVV.